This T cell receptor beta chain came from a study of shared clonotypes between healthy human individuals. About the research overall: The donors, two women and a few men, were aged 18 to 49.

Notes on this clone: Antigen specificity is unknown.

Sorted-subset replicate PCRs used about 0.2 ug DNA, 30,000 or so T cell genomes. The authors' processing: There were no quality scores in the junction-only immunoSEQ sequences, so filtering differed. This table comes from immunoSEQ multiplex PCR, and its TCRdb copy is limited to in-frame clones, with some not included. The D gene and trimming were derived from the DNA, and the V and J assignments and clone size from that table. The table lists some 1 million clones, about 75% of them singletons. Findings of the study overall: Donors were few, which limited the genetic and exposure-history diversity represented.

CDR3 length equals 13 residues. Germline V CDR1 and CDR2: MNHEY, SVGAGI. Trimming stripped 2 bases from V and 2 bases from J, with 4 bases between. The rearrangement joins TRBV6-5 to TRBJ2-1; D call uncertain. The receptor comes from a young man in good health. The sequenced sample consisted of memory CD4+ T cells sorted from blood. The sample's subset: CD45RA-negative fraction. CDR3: CASSYTAYNEQFF. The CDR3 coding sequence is TGTGCCAGCAGTTACACGGCCTACAATGAGCAGTTCTTC.